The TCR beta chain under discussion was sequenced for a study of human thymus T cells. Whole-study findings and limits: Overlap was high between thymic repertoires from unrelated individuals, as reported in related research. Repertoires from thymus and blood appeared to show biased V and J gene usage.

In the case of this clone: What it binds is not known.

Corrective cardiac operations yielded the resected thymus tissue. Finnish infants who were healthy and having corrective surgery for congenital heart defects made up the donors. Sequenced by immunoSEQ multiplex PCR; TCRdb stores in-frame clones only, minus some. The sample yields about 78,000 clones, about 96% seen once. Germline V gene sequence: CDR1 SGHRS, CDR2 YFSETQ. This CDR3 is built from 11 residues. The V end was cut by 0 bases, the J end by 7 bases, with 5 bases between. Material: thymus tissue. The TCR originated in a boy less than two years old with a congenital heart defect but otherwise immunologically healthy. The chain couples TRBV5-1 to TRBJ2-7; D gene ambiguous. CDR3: CASSLAGEQYF. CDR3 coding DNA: TGCGCCAGCAGCTTGGCCGGGGAGCAGTACTTC. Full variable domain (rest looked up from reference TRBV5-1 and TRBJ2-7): KAGVTQTPRYLIKTRGQQVTLSCSPISGHRSVSWYQQTPGQGLQFLFEYFSETQRNKGNFPGRFSGRQFSNSRSEMNVSTLELGDSALYLCASSLAGEQYFGPGTRLTVT.